This T cell receptor (beta chain) was identified during a study of spatial heterogeneity in lung cancer. Overall study findings and caveats: At tumor resection, ubiquitous expanded TCRs were detected in blood more often than later.

Time point noted: sample taken at primary tumor resection. This clonotype was found many times. The antigen remains unidentified. TCRdb re-called the 5' RACE reads through MiXCR, storing one row per CDR3 protein. The sample carries 35,000 to 45,000 distinct CDR3 sequences, less than 9.5% recorded once. The sequence came from a female donor with early-stage non-small cell lung cancer. The source material was PBMCs, sampled at surgery.

The CDR3 sequence: CASSVGGHSDEKLFF. CDR3 nucleotide sequence: TGTGCCAGCAGCGTAGGGGGGCACAGCGATGAAAAACTGTTTTTT. The chain recombines TRBV9 with TRBJ1-4, with D possibly being TRBD1 (6 bases). Looked up from germline, CDR1 is SGDLS and CDR2 is YYNGEE. The CDR3 is made up of 15 amino acids. Trimming left V 0 bases short and J 6 bases short, with 12 bases between.